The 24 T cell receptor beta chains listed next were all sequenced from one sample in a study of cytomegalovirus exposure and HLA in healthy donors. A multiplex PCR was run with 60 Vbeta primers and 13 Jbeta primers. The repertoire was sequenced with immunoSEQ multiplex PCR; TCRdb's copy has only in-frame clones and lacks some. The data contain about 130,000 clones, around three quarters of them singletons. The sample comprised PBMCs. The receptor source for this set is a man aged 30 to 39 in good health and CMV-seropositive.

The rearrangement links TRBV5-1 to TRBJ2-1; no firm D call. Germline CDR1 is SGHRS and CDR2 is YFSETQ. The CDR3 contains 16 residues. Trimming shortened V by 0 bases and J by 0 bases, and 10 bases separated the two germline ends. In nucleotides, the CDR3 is TGCGCCAGCAGCTTGGTCACAACAATCTCCTACAATGAGCAGTTCTTC. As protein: CASSLVTTISYNEQFF.

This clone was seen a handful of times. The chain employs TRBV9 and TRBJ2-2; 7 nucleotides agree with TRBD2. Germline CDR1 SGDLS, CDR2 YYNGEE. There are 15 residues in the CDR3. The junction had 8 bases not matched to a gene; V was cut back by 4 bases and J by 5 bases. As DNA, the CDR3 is TGTGCCAGCAGCTCACCTTCGGGGGGTACCGGGGAGCTGTTTTTT. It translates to CASSSPSGGTGELFF.

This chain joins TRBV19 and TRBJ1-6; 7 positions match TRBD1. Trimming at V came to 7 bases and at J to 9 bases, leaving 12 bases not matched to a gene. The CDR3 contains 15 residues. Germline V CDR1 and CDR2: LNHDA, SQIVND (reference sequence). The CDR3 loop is CASTRNRGSPSPLHF. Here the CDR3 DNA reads TGTGCCAGTACCAGGAACAGGGGTTCTCCTTCACCCCTCCACTTT.

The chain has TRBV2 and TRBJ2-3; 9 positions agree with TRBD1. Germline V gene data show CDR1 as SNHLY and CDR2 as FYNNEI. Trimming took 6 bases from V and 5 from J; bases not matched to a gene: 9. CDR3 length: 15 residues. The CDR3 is CASRPQGARGDTQYF. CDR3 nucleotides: TGTGCCAGCAGGCCACAGGGGGCGCGGGGAGATACGCAGTATTTT.

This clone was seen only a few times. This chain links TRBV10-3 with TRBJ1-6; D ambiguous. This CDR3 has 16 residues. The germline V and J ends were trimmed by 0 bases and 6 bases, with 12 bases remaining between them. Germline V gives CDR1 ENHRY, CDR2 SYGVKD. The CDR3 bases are TGTGCCATCAGTGAGTCGAATGGAGAGCCTAATTCACCCCTCCACTTT. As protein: CAISESNGEPNSPLHF.

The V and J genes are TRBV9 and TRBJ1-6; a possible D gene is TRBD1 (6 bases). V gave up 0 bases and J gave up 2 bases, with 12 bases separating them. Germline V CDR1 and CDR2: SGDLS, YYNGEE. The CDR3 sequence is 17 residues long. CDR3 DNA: TGTGCCAGCAGCGTAGGGGGGCGTGGTACCTATAATTCACCCCTCCACTTT. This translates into CASSVGGRGTYNSPLHF.

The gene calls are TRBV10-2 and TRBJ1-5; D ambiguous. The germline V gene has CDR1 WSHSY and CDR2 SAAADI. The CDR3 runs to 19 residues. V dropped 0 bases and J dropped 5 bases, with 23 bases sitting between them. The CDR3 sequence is CASSESAEAVRFPHQPQHF. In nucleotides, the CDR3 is TGCGCCAGCAGTGAGTCGGCGGAAGCAGTCCGGTTCCCCCATCAGCCCCAGCATTTT.

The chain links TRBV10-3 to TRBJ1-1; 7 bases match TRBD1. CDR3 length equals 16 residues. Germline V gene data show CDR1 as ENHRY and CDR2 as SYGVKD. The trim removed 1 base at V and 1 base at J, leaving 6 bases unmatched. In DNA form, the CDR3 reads TGTGCCATCAGTGAGTTACTGGGACAGCCGAACACTGAAGCTTTCTTT. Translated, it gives CAISELLGQPNTEAFF.

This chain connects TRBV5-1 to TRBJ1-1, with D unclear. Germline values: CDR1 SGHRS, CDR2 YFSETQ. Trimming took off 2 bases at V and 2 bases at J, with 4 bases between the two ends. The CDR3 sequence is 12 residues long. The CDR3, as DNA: TGCGCCAGCAGCTTTTCAAACACTGAAGCTTTCTTT. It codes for CASSFSNTEAFF.

In DNA, the CDR3 is TGTGCCAGCAGTTTTAGTGGAAGCGGGGGGTCCGATACGCAGTATTTT. This sequence encodes CASSFSGSGGSDTQYF. The V call is TRBV28, the J call TRBJ2-3, with 9 bases aligning to TRBD2. The trim removed 3 bases at V and 6 bases at J, leaving 10 bases unmatched. The germline V gene has CDR1 MDHEN and CDR2 SYDVKM. The CDR3 sequence is 16 residues long.

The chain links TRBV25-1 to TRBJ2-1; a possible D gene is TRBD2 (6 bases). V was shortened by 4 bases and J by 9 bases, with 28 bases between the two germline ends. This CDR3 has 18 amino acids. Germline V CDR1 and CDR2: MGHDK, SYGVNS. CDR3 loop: CASSAVPGLLGYNREQFF. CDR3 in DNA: TGTGCCAGCAGTGCGGTACCGGGACTGTTGGGTTACAATCGTGAGCAGTTCTTC.

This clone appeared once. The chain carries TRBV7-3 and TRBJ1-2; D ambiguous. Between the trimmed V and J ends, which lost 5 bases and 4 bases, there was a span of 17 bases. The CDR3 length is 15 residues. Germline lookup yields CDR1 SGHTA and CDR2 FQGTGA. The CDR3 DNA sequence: TGTGCCAGCAGCCTGGAGGCGGGGAACCCCTATGGCTACACCTTC. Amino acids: CASSLEAGNPYGYTF.

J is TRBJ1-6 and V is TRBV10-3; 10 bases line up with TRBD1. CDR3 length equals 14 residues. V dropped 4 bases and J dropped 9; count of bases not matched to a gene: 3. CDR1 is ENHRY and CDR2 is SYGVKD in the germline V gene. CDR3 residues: CAISGTGGRSPLHF. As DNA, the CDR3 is TGTGCCATCAGTGGGACAGGGGGACGTTCACCCCTCCACTTT.

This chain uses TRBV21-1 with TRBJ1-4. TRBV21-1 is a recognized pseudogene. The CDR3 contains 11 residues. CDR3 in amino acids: CASQLEEKLFF. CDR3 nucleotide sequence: TGTGCCAGCCAACTCGAGGAAAAACTGTTTTTT.

In DNA, the CDR3 is TGTGCCAGCAGGAGGGCCCTAGCGGGGGGAGAGACCCAGTACTTC. Translation: CASRRALAGGETQYF. V gene TRBV6-5 combines with J gene TRBJ2-5; 11 bases agree with TRBD2. V lost 6 bases, J lost 4 bases, and 7 bases stayed unmatched. CDR1 is MNHEY and CDR2 is SVGAGI in the germline V gene. The CDR3 has 15 amino acids.

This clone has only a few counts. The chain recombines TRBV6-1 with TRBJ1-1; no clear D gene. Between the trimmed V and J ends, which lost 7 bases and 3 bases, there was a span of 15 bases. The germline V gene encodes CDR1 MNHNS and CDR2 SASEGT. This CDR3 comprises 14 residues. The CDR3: CASTTEGMHTEAFF. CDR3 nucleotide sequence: TGTGCCAGCACTACTGAGGGAATGCACACTGAAGCTTTCTTT.

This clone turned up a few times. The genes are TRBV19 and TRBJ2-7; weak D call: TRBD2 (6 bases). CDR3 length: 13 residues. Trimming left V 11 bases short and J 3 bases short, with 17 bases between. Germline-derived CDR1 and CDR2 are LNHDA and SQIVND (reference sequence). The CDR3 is CASSHGGGYEQYF. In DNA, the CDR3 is TGTGCCTCCTCCCACGGGGGTGGCTACGAGCAGTACTTC. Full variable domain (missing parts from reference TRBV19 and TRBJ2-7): DGGITQSPKYLFRKEGQNVTLSCEQNLNHDAMYWYRQDPGQGLRLIYYSQIVNDFQKGDIAEGYSVSREKKESFPLTVTSAQKNPTAFYLCASSHGGGYEQYFGPGTRLTVT.

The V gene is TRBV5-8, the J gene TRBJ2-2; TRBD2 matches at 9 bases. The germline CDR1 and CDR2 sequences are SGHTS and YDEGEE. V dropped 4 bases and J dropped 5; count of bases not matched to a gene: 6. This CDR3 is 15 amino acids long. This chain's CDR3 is CASSGGGAVTGELFF. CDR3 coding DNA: TGTGCCAGCAGCGGCGGGGGGGCCGTTACCGGGGAGCTGTTTTTT.

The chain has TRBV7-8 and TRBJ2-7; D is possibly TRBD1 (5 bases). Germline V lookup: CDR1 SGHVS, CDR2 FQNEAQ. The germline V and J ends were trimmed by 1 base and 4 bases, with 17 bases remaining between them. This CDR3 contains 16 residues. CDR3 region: CASSLVVIGNRYEQYF. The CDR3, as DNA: TGTGCCAGCAGCTTAGTTGTGATAGGGAACAGGTACGAGCAGTACTTC.

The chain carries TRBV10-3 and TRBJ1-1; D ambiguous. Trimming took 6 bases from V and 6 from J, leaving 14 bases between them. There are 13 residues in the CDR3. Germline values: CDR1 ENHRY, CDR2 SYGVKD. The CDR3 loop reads CAISVTELAEAFF. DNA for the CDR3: TGTGCCATCAGCGTTACAGAGCTGGCTGAAGCTTTCTTT.

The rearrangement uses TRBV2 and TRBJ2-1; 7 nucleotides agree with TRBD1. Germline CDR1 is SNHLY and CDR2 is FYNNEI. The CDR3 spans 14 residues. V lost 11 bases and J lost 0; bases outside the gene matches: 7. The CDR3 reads CAAQTGSSYNEQFF. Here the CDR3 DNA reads TGTGCCGCCCAGACAGGGAGCTCCTACAATGAGCAGTTCTTC.

CDR3 nucleotides: TGTGCCAGCAGCGTCGATGGGAGGTGGACTGAAGCTTTCTTT. It specifies CASSVDGRWTEAFF. The rearrangement joins TRBV9 to TRBJ1-1, with D unresolved. Germline-derived CDR1 and CDR2 are SGDLS and YYNGEE. Trimming pared 2 bases from V and 5 bases from J, leaving 13 bases between. CDR3 size: 14 residues.

CDR3 nucleotides: TGCGCCAGCAGCCGAACACCAAAAGTCCACAACACCGGGGAGCTGTTTTTT. It translates to CASSRTPKVHNTGELFF. V gene TRBV4-1 combines with J gene TRBJ2-2; D remains ambiguous. The CDR3 spans 17 residues. Trimming stripped 4 bases from V and 2 bases from J, with 17 bases between. Germline CDR1 and CDR2: MGHRA and YSYEKL.

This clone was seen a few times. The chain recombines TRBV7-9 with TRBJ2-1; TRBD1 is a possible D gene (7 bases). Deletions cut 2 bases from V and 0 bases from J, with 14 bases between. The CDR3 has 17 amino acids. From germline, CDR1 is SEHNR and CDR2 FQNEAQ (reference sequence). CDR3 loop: CASSLMAGGSSYNEQFF. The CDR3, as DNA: TGTGCCAGCAGCTTAATGGCAGGGGGGAGCTCCTACAATGAGCAGTTCTTC.